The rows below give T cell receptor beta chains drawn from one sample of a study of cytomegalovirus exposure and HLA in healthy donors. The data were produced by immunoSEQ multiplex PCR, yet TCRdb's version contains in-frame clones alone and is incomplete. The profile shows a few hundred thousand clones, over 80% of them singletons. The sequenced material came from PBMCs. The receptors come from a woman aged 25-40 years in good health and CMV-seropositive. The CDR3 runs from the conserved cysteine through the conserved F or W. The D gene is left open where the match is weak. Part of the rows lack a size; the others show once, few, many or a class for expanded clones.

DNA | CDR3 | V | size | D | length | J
TGCGCCAGCGGGCCCTGGGAGGAGCAGTACTTC | CASGPWEEQYF | TRBV4-1 | few | NA | 11 | TRBJ2-7
TGTGCCAGCAGCTTTTTCACAGGGTCCTACAATGAGCAGTTCTTC | CASSFFTGSYNEQFF | TRBV5-6 | few | NA | 15 | TRBJ2-1
TGTGCCAGCAGTTTATTAAAGGGCCAAGAGACCCAGTACTTC | CASSLLKGQETQYF | TRBV27 | NA | NA | 14 | TRBJ2-5
TGTGCCAGCAGTTACGAGTCAGGGCCTAACTATGGCTACACCTTC | CASSYESGPNYGYTF | TRBV6-5 | NA | NA | 15 | TRBJ1-2
TGTGCCAGCAAACTCCCGGGAACCGGGGAGCTGTTTTTT | CASKLPGTGELFF | TRBV2 | NA | NA | 13 | TRBJ2-2
TGTGCCAGCAGCGTAGGTGGGGCGGAACAAGAGACCCAGTACTTC | CASSVGGAEQETQYF | TRBV9 | NA | NA | 15 | TRBJ2-5
TGTGCCAGCAGTGAAGGCAGCGCAACTAGCACAGATACGCAGTATTTT | CASSEGSATSTDTQYF | TRBV6-1 | NA | NA | 16 | TRBJ2-3
TGTGCTAGTGGTTTGTTAGGACAGGGAAAATACAATGAGCAGTTCTTC | CASGLLGQGKYNEQFF | TRBV12-5 | NA | TRBD1 | 16 | TRBJ2-1
TGTGCCAGCAGGGGACAGACGAACACCGGGGAGCTGTTTTTT | CASRGQTNTGELFF | TRBV2 | NA | TRBD1 | 14 | TRBJ2-2
TGTGCCAGCAGTTTATCGGTGACGGATGGCTACACCTTC | CASSLSVTDGYTF | TRBV27 | NA | NA | 13 | TRBJ1-2
TGCAGCGTTGTCGGGACATTCTCCTACAATGAGCAGTTCTTC | CSVVGTFSYNEQFF | TRBV29-1 | NA | NA | 14 | TRBJ2-1
TGTGCCAGCAGTAGACTGGGGAGCAATCAGCCCCAGCATTTT | CASSRLGSNQPQHF | TRBV6-5 | NA | NA | 14 | TRBJ1-5
TGTGCCAGCAGTTTCCAGGGAGTAGCGGAGCAGTACTTC | CASSFQGVAEQYF | TRBV2 | NA | NA | 13 | TRBJ2-7
TGTGCCAGCAGATCCGGGTTGCTGGGCTACACCTTC | CASRSGLLGYTF | TRBV27 | NA | NA | 12 | TRBJ1-2
TGCGCCAGCAGTTACGGGGGCTCCTACGAGCAGTACTTC | CASSYGGSYEQYF | TRBV5-1 | NA | NA | 13 | TRBJ2-7
TGCGCCAGCAGTGAGTCAACGGGGCGCGAGCAGTACTTC | CASSESTGREQYF | TRBV10-1 | NA | NA | 13 | TRBJ2-7
TGTGCCACTGGGAGGGACGGTAATGAGCAGTTCTTC | CATGRDGNEQFF | TRBV15 | NA | TRBD2 | 12 | TRBJ2-1
TGCGCCAGCAGCCAAGAAAGGGAGTACCCAGGTGGCTACACCTTC | CASSQEREYPGGYTF | TRBV4-3 | few | NA | 15 | TRBJ1-2
TGTGCCAGCAGCCCCGGGACTAGCGGTTCCGTCCCCTACACAGATACGCAGTATTTT | CASSPGTSGSVPYTDTQYF | TRBV7-3 | NA | TRBD2 | 19 | TRBJ2-3
TGTGCCTGGAGTGTCGAAGGGACAGGGGTCTGGGGGCCCCAGCATTTT | CAWSVEGTGVWGPQHF | TRBV30 | NA | TRBD1 | 16 | TRBJ1-5
TGCAGCGTAACAAGAGGGACAGGGGGAAGCAACGAGCAGTACTTC | CSVTRGTGGSNEQYF | TRBV29-1 | NA | TRBD1 | 15 | TRBJ2-7
TGTGCCAGCAGTGCAGGGGGTTACACTGAAGCTTTCTTT | CASSAGGYTEAFF | TRBV25-1 | NA | TRBD1 | 13 | TRBJ1-1